These T cell receptor beta chains were read from a single sample in a study of blood T cell repertoires in COVID-19. Data came from immunoSEQ multiplex PCR; TCRdb stores just in-frame clones and leaves some out. The sample lists under 300,000 clones; more than 85% were seen once. The sequenced material came from PBMCs or T cells enriched from blood (not recorded which). The source of these receptors is a man in his forties who had recovered from COVID-19. Each CDR3 is given with its conserved first and last residue. Fields, in order: clone size, D gene, J gene, V gene, CDR3 protein, CDR3 DNA. A D gene is named only where the DNA matches it firmly. Expanded clones get a size class; other rows say once, few or many, or leave the size out.

NA,NA,TRBJ1-5,TRBV2,CASSEGQISNQPQHF,TGTGCCAGCAGTGAAGGTCAGATTAGCAATCAGCCCCAGCATTTT
NA,NA,TRBJ2-7,TRBV6-2/TRBV6-3,CASSYSAGGSYEQYF,TGTGCCAGCAGTTACTCGGCAGGGGGGTCCTACGAGCAGTACTTC
once,NA,TRBJ2-5,TRBV6-6,CASTRQAPIMGETQYF,TGTGCCAGCACCAGACAGGCTCCTATCATGGGAGAGACCCAGTACTTC
NA,TRBD1,TRBJ1-2,TRBV19,CASSGDRDGYTF,TGTGCCAGTAGTGGGGACAGAGATGGCTACACCTTC
NA,NA,TRBJ2-3,TRBV12-3/TRBV12-4,CASSITSGTQYF,TGTGCCAGCAGTATCACTAGTGGTACGCAGTATTTT
NA,NA,TRBJ1-1,TRBV5-6,CASSSGLLNTEAFF,TGTGCCAGCAGCTCGGGACTGTTGAACACTGAAGCTTTCTTT
NA,TRBD2,TRBJ2-1,TRBV19,CASSRLAGGPNEQFF,TGTGCCAGTAGTAGACTAGCGGGAGGGCCCAATGAGCAGTTCTTC
NA,NA,TRBJ1-5,TRBV5-6,CASSLGTVDVQPQHF,TGTGCCAGCAGCTTGGGGACAGTTGACGTTCAGCCCCAGCATTTT
NA,NA,TRBJ1-2,TRBV24-1,CATSDGRINYGYTF,TGTGCCACCAGTGATGGCAGAATTAACTATGGCTACACCTTC
NA,NA,TRBJ2-2,TRBV13,CASSLGRSTGELFF,TGTGCCAGCAGCTTAGGACGGAGCACCGGGGAGCTGTTTTTT
NA,TRBD2,TRBJ2-3,TRBV6-5,CASSSRAGGYTQYF,TGTGCCAGCAGTTCTAGAGCGGGGGGGTATACGCAGTATTTT
NA,NA,TRBJ2-7,TRBV5-1,CASSLDGEASYEQYF,TGCGCCAGCAGCCTGGACGGGGAGGCCTCCTACGAGCAGTACTTC
NA,NA,TRBJ2-7,TRBV10-3,CAISEGTGDEQYF,TGTGCCATCAGTGAGGGAACGGGGGACGAGCAGTACTTC
once,NA,TRBJ2-3,TRBV3-1/TRBV3-2,CASSQDLLGVSTDTQYF,TGTGCCAGCAGCCAAGATTTATTAGGGGTGAGCACAGATACGCAGTATTTT
NA,TRBD1,TRBJ2-7,TRBV9,CASSGRDRGYEQYF,TGTGCCAGCAGCGGCCGGGACAGGGGGTACGAGCAGTACTTC
NA,NA,TRBJ1-1,TRBV13,CASSGQTPRNTEAFF,TGTGCCAGCAGCGGACAGACACCTAGGAACACTGAAGCTTTCTTT
NA,TRBD1,TRBJ1-4,TRBV28,CASSPGQATNEKLFF,TGTGCCAGCAGCCCAGGACAGGCAACTAATGAAAAACTGTTTTTT
NA,NA,TRBJ1-1,TRBV18,CASSPSTNTEAFF,TGTGCCAGCTCACCTTCTACGAACACTGAAGCTTTCTTT
NA,NA,TRBJ2-1,TRBV9,CASSGPSGQAYNEQFF,TGTGCCAGCAGCGGACCCAGCGGGCAAGCCTACAATGAGCAGTTCTTC
NA,NA,TRBJ2-2,TRBV4-1,CASSQGGQPGTGELFF,TGCGCCAGCAGCCAAGGGGGCCAGCCAGGCACCGGGGAGCTGTTTTTT
once,TRBD2,TRBJ2-7,TRBV7-8,CASRILAGGAYEQYF,TGTGCCAGCAGGATCCTAGCGGGAGGTGCCTACGAGCAGTACTTC
NA,NA,TRBJ1-5,TRBV28,CASSLPARGYSNQPQHF,TGTGCCAGCAGTTTACCGGCAAGGGGATATAGCAATCAGCCCCAGCATTTT
NA,TRBD1,TRBJ1-2,TRBV4-2,CASSQGQGGLGGHYGYTF,TGTGCCAGCAGCCAAGGACAGGGAGGCCTTGGAGGACACTATGGCTACACCTTC
NA,TRBD2,TRBJ2-7,TRBV6-5,CASSYSLAGGEEQYF,TGTGCCAGCAGTTACTCGCTAGCGGGAGGTGAAGAGCAGTACTTC
NA,NA,TRBJ2-2,TRBV5-6,CASSLGQGLTGELFF,TGTGCCAGCAGCTTGGGCCAGGGGTTAACCGGGGAGCTGTTTTTT